This T cell receptor beta chain was obtained from a study of cytomegalovirus exposure and HLA in healthy donors. General study results and limits: The listing of about 150 TCR beta chains classed them as cytomegalovirus-associated. A later analysis reportedly found fewer N-insertions in an Asian-associated ancestry cluster than the roughly 670-donor mean. An analysis that came later showed most CMV-associated TCR beta chains appearing HLA-restricted.

With regard to this clone: Its antigen is unknown.

Per the germline V gene, CDR1 is LNHNV and CDR2 is YYDKDF (reference sequence). V dropped 4 bases and J dropped 1 base, with 10 bases sitting between them. There are 14 residues in the CDR3. Amplification used 60 Vbeta primers and 13 Jbeta primers. The data were produced by immunoSEQ multiplex PCR, yet TCRdb's version contains in-frame clones alone and is incomplete. The ten most abundant clones cover roughly 1.5% of a sample with approximately 140,000 clones. V is TRBV15 and J is TRBJ2-5; possibly TRBD2 for D (5 bases). This receptor was identified in a woman between 40 and 55 years old in good health and CMV-seronegative. Input material: PBMCs. The DNA of the CDR3 is TGTGCCACCAGCAAAAGCGGATCCCAAGAGACCCAGTACTTC. The encoded protein is CATSKSGSQETQYF.